This TCR beta chain stems from a study of shared clonotypes between healthy human individuals (TCRdb year 2020). About the full investigation: A couple of women and three men aged 18 to 49 years were included in the cohort. For each donor, CD4 naive and CD4 memory were each given three plates, CD8 naive was given two plates, and CD8 memory was given one plate. To estimate repertoire size and how much clonotype sharing occurs between individuals, the study deeply sequenced the blood TCR repertoires of a handful of healthy adults. Different laboratories and diverse techniques were used to prepare libraries and sequence TCR repertoires, to increase sequencing depth and limit assay-specific biases. Per donor, leukapheresis produced somewhere between about 0.9 and 10 billion PBMCs. Here is what the overall study found, with its caveats: Rarefaction of sorted-subset datasets indicated incomplete sequencing despite the large sequencing depth. Across a handful of donors, around 5.4% of naive CD4, approximately 3.6% of naive CD8, roughly 2.2% of memory CD4, and over 0.35% of memory CD8 clonotypes were shared. Naive subsets generally had larger estimated clonotype richness than memory subsets did. Only blood was sampled, and tissue TCR repertoires likely differ from those in blood. Compared with non-shared clonotypes, the clonotypes found in all four sorted-subset donors had higher generation probabilities. The genetic and exposure-history diversity represented was limited by the small number of donors. Pairwise subsampling indicated that sequencing depth was expected to affect the degree of clonotype sharing among donors.

CD8 naive samples were obtained by positive selection for CCR7 among CD45RO-negative cells, yielding a CD45RA+CCR7+ population from which TemRA cells were excluded. Healthy HIV-negative adults with no recently reported acute infections or vaccinations were included as donors. Every donor was a Caucasian adult residing in Nashville, Tennessee, USA. Blood was obtained by leukapheresis, after which PBMCs were separated by Ficoll-Histopaque density gradient centrifugation and cryopreserved in liquid nitrogen vapor phase. Analytical flow cytometry was used to check the purity and quantity of every magnetically sorted T cell population. From each sorted fraction, genomic DNA was isolated and quantified by UV absorbance on a Nanodrop 2000c. This clone came up once. The antigen it binds to is not known. The sample holds no much larger clone one base away, and base qualities are not on file. Using the deep immunoSEQ assay, TCR CDR3 regions were amplified from genomic DNA by multiplex PCR. Genomic DNA extracted from each cell subset was distributed evenly over all wells of several immunoSEQ 96-well plates, and each plate served as one replicate. For sorted subsets, each replicate PCR was loaded with approximately 190 ng genomic DNA, equivalent to 25,000 to 35,000 T cell genomes. Purified libraries were quantified with a Qubit 3.0 fluorometer, sized on a Bioanalyzer 2100, and re-quantified with the KAPA Library Quantification kit. Every immunoSEQ 96-well plate was sequenced on a separate single-read 150-cycle Illumina NextSeq 550 flow cell. Per the original workflow: Because only junctional sequences without quality scores were contained in the immunoSEQ output, filtering matching that applied to full-length reads could not be performed. Sequences were annotated with PyIR, a Python wrapper for IgBLAST v1.9, and V/J genes and CDR3 were assigned using IMGT germline references. Reads were removed for weak V/J assignments (E-value above 1e-6), missing CDR3, stop codons, out-of-frame junctions, or ambiguous translated residues. A V3J clonotype was defined by an identical inferred V gene, J gene, and CDR3 amino acid sequence. Percentage overlap between repertoires was computed as shared unique clonotypes divided by the size of the smaller repertoire. Richness of each repertoire was evaluated using RTK rarefaction, the Chao1 estimator, and Recon v2.1 estimates of unobserved clonotypes. Generation probabilities were computed with OLGA for all TCRbeta clonotypes obtained by the gDNA method from four donors. TCRdb obtained this table from immuneACCESS and retained in-frame rearrangements with V and J assigned. These tables miss some clones; where compared with another copy, unresolved V genes account for less than half of the shortfall, and the remainder is unexplained. The V and J calls and clone size were taken over from that table, and D and trimming were inferred from the DNA. For this sample there are around 640,000 clones; 90% to 97% appear just once. The ten largest clones take up roughly 0.1% of the sample.

Spanning cysteine to phenylalanine, the CDR3 consists of 16 amino acids. This entry keeps only the CDR3 DNA: 48 bases, framed from base 1. Sequences MGHDK (CDR1) and SYGVNS (CDR2) are obtained from the germline V gene. Trimming at the junction amounts to 1 base on V and 1 base on J, and the germline ends lie 13 bases apart. This chain is built from TRBV25-1 and TRBJ1-1; TRBD1 might be the D gene, on 5 matching bases. Sequenced sample: naive CD8+ T cells sorted from blood. Taken with the paper, the label for cell subset or site translates to: CD45RA+CCR7+. The receptor was derived from a woman aged 25 to 39 in good health. In nucleotide form, the sequence is TGTGCCAGCAGTGAATCCCGAAGGGACGGGAACACTGAAGCTTTCTTT. Its translation is CASSESRRDGNTEAFF.